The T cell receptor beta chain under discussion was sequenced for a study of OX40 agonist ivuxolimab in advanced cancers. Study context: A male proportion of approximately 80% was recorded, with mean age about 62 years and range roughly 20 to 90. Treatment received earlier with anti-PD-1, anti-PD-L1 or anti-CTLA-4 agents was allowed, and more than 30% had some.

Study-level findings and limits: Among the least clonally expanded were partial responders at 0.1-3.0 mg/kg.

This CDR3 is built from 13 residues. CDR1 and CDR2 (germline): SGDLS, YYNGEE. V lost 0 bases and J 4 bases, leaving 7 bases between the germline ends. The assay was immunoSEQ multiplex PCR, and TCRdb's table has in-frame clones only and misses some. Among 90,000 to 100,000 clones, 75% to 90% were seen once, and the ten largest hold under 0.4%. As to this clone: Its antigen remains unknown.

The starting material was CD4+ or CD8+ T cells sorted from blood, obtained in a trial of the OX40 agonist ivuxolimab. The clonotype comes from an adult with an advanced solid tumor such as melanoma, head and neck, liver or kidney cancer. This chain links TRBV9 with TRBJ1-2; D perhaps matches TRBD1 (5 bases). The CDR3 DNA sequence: TGTGCCAGCAGCGTAGTCGGGGCCTATGGCTACACCTTC. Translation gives CASSVVGAYGYTF.